A single sample gave rise to the 5 T cell receptor beta chains below, sequenced in a study of neurological immune-mediated disorders. Sample time point: longitudinal time-point 1 (baseline). TCRdb analysed the 5' RACE reads with MiXCR anew, one entry per CDR3 protein. The sample lists around 37,000 distinct CDR3 sequences; 3% to 3.5% were seen once. Sequencing input: PBMCs. Source of these receptors: a woman in her fifties or sixties with multiple sclerosis.

This clonotype was recorded at least ten times. The rearrangement uses TRBV2 and TRBJ2-2; the D is unclear. This CDR3 region has 14 residues. The germline V and J ends were trimmed by 6 bases and 3 bases, with 11 bases remaining between them. Germline CDR1 is SNHLY and CDR2 is FYNNEI. CDR3 loop: CASSSLGYTGELFF. The DNA for the CDR3 is TGTGCCAGCAGCAGCCTCGGGTACACCGGGGAGCTGTTTTTT.

At least ten counts were recorded for this clonotype. The chain is built from TRBV20-1 and TRBJ1-2; 9 bases line up with TRBD1. The CDR3 extends over 14 amino acids. Trimming took 6 bases from V and 6 from J; bases not matched to a gene: 11. Per the germline V gene, CDR1 is DFQATT and CDR2 is SNEGSKA (reference sequence). CDR3 in amino acids: CSARIPGTGNGYTF. The CDR3 nucleotides are TGCAGTGCCAGAATCCCCGGGACAGGGAATGGCTACACCTTC.

In its sample, this clonotype was seen many times. V gene TRBV2 combines with J gene TRBJ2-1; 7 bases map to TRBD1. CDR1 is SNHLY, CDR2 FYNNEI, per germline. Losses at the gene ends were 6 bases for V and 1 base for J; bases not matched to a gene: 0. The length of the CDR3 is 13 residues. CDR3 in DNA: TGTGCCAGCAGGGGACAGTCCTACAATGAGCAGTTCTTC. Amino acid sequence: CASRGQSYNEQFF.

This clonotype was seen repeatedly, ten times or more. The rearrangement uses TRBV6-5 and TRBJ1-4, with D maybe TRBD1 (6 bases). The CDR3 consists of 13 residues. V was cut by 8 bases and J by 8 bases, with 15 bases left in between. Germline CDR1 reads MNHEY; CDR2 reads SVGAGI. DNA of the CDR3: TGTGCCAGCTCGCCGGCAGGGGAGGAAAAACTGTTTTTT. Protein sequence: CASSPAGEEKLFF.

In its sample, this clonotype was seen many times. The chain recombines TRBV9 with TRBJ2-7; D unresolved. This CDR3 spans 15 amino acids. V was clipped by 0 bases and J by 5 bases, with 15 bases between them. CDR1 is SGDLS and CDR2 is YYNGEE in the germline V gene. The CDR3 DNA sequence: TGTGCCAGCAGCGTAGGGACCGTAAATAGGGACGAGCAGTACTTC. Translation: CASSVGTVNRDEQYF.